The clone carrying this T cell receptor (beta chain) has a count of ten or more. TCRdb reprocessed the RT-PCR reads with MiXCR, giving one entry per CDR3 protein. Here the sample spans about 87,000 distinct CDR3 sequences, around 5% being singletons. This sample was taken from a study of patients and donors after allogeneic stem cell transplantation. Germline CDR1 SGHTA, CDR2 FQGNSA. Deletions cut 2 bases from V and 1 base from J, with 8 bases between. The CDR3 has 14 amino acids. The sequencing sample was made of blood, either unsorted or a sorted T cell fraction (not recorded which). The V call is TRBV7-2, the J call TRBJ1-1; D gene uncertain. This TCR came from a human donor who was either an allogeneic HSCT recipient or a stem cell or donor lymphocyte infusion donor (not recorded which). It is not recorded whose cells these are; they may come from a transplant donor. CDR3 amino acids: CASSLSPTNTEAFF. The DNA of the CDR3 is TGTGCCAGCAGCTTATCCCCGACGAACACTGAAGCTTTCTTT. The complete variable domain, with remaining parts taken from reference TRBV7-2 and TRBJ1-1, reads GAGVSQSPSNKVTEKGKDVELRCDPISGHTALYWYRQSLGQGLEFLIYFQGNSAPDKSGLPSDRFSAERTGGSVSTLTIQRTQQEDSAVYLCASSLSPTNTEAFFGQGTRLTVV.